The 19 T cell receptor beta chains reported below all come from one sample, sequenced in a study of CD8+ T cells in alopecia areata. Isolated RNA was reverse transcribed into cDNA used as the sequencing template. Profiled with immunoSEQ multiplex PCR; TCRdb holds only in-frame clones, not every one. The table shows about 200,000 clones, with roughly 60% occurring only once. Treatment of the sample: oral pan-JAK inhibitor, 5-10 mg twice daily. The sequences come from CD4+ T cells sorted from blood, collected at week 24, from a patient treated with tofacitinib. The source is a human donor with alopecia areata.

The V and J genes are TRBV30 and TRBJ2-2; 7 bases match TRBD2. The CDR3 loop spans 14 amino acids. J lost 4 bases, V lost 4 bases, and 6 bases had no gene match. Germline V gene lookup returns CDR1 GTSNPN and CDR2 SVGIG (reference sequence). This CDR3 reads CAWTNPGGTGELFF. As DNA, the CDR3 is TGTGCCTGGACTAACCCGGGGGGCACCGGGGAGCTGTTTTTT.

In this sample, this clone turned up a few times. J is TRBJ1-1 and V is TRBV19, with TRBD1 as a possible D gene (5 bases). The CDR3 sequence is 13 residues long. Germline CDR1 reads LNHDA; CDR2 reads SQIVND (reference sequence). The V gene lost 6 bases and the J gene lost 5 bases, with 13 bases spanning the gap. This chain's CDR3 is CASRFYRNTEAFF. The CDR3 DNA follows: TGTGCCAGTAGGTTCTACAGGAATACTGAAGCTTTCTTT.

This clone was picked up a small number of times. The chain carries TRBV7-3 and TRBJ2-2; no clear D gene. CDR1 is SGHTA, CDR2 FQGTGA, per germline. The length of the CDR3 is 15 residues. V was clipped by 5 bases and J by 1 base, with 11 bases between them. DNA of the CDR3: TGTGCCAGCAGCCAGACGTCAGGGAACACCGGGGAGCTGTTTTTT. Translation: CASSQTSGNTGELFF.

The chain is built from TRBV2 and TRBJ2-1; D possibly corresponds to TRBD1 (6 bases). Trimming left V 3 bases short and J 12 bases short, with 12 bases between. There are 12 residues in the CDR3. CDR1 and CDR2 (germline): SNHLY, FYNNEI. CDR3 DNA sequence: TGTGCCAGCAGTGAGGGCAGGGGATGGCAGTTCTTC. It codes for CASSEGRGWQFF.

V and J are TRBV2 and TRBJ2-5; 14 nucleotides agree with TRBD2. Germline lookup yields CDR1 SNHLY and CDR2 FYNNEI. The CDR3 runs to 15 residues. V lost 6 bases and J lost 5; bases outside the gene matches: 5. The CDR3 here is CASRAGLAGVETQYF. CDR3 DNA: TGTGCCAGCAGGGCGGGACTAGCGGGGGTTGAGACCCAGTACTTC.

The rearrangement links TRBV19 to TRBJ2-5; 8 bases line up with TRBD1. The V gene end was trimmed by 6 bases and the J gene end by 5 bases; junction bases not matched to a gene: 5. Per germline, CDR1 LNHDA and CDR2 SQIVND (reference sequence). The CDR3 has 13 amino acids. The CDR3 here is CASSQGASETQYF. In DNA, the CDR3 is TGTGCCAGTAGCCAGGGGGCGTCGGAGACCCAGTACTTC.

This clone was seen more than once but under ten times. The rearrangement links TRBV5-1 to TRBJ2-2, with a tentative D call TRBD1 (5 bases). Trimming left V 1 base short and J 4 bases short, with 8 bases between. The germline V gene encodes CDR1 SGHRS and CDR2 YFSETQ. This CDR3 is 14 amino acids long. The CDR3 region has the DNA TGCGCCAGCAGCTTGTGGCAGGGCACCGGGGAGCTGTTTTTT. It translates to CASSLWQGTGELFF.

The rearrangement uses TRBV5-6 and TRBJ2-7; D uncertain. Trimming removed 0 bases at V and 0 bases at J, with 7 bases between. The germline V gene encodes CDR1 SGHDT and CDR2 YYEEEE. The CDR3 contains 14 residues. CDR3 DNA sequence: TGTGCCAGCAGCTTGGAGGTGTACTCCTACGAGCAGTACTTC. The encoded protein is CASSLEVYSYEQYF. The variable domain in full, with the rest retrieved from reference TRBV5-6 and TRBJ2-7, is DAGVTQSPTHLIKTRGQQVTLRCSPKSGHDTVSWYQQALGQGPQFIFQYYEEEERQRGNFPDRFSGHQFPNYSSELNVNALLLGDSALYLCASSLEVYSYEQYFGPGTRLTVT.

The chain recombines TRBV29-1 with TRBJ2-7; D uncertain. This CDR3 contains 10 residues. The germline CDR1 and CDR2 sequences are SQVTM and ANQGSEA. Trimming removed 6 bases from V and 3 bases from J, with 6 bases in between. The CDR3 sequence: CSVILYEQYF. The CDR3 coding sequence is TGCAGCGTCATCCTCTACGAGCAGTACTTC.

The chain couples TRBV4-1 to TRBJ2-5, with D possibly matching TRBD1 (5 bases). The V end lost 2 bases, the J end lost 5 bases, and 15 bases lay between the germline ends. The CDR3 is 15 residues long. The germline gives CDR1 MGHRA, CDR2 YSYEKL. This chain's CDR3 is CASSQPTGRVETQYF. The CDR3 region has the DNA TGCGCCAGCAGCCAACCGACCGGCAGGGTTGAGACCCAGTACTTC.

The gene calls are TRBV6-1 and TRBJ2-2; D remains unclear. V was trimmed by 4 bases and J by 4 bases, leaving 10 bases between them. Germline CDR1 reads MNHNS; CDR2 reads SASEGT. This CDR3 contains 14 residues. In DNA, the CDR3 is TGTGCCAGCAGTGTGGTGAGAAGCACCGGGGAGCTGTTTTTT. Its protein product is CASSVVRSTGELFF.

J is TRBJ2-3 and V is TRBV7-2, with 7 bases matching TRBD1. Germline trimming cut 4 bases from V and 1 base from J; bases unmatched to any gene: 8. Germline V gives CDR1 SGHTA, CDR2 FQGNSA. The CDR3 is 16 residues long. CDR3: CASSSFPRGRTDTQYF. DNA for the CDR3: TGTGCCAGCAGCTCATTTCCGAGGGGGCGCACAGATACGCAGTATTTT. Complete variable domain (other parts from reference TRBV7-2 and TRBJ2-3): GAGVSQSPSNKVTEKGKDVELRCDPISGHTALYWYRQSLGQGLEFLIYFQGNSAPDKSGLPSDRFSAERTGGSVSTLTIQRTQQEDSAVYLCASSSFPRGRTDTQYFGPGTRLTVL.

The chain uses TRBV15 and TRBJ1-5, with TRBD1 as a possible D gene (5 bases). The germline V gene encodes CDR1 LNHNV and CDR2 YYDKDF (reference sequence). V was pared by 5 bases and J by 2 bases, with 7 bases between. The CDR3 runs 13 residues. The CDR3, as DNA: TGTGCCACCAGCGTAGGGGGCAATCAGCCCCAGCATTTT. Its translation is CATSVGGNQPQHF.

There are a few counts of this clone. This chain joins TRBV30 and TRBJ2-1; no clear D. This CDR3 is built from 12 residues. The germline gives CDR1 GTSNPN, CDR2 SVGIG (reference sequence). Trimming cost V 4 bases and J 5 bases, with 9 bases left between them. This CDR3 reads CAWTSGHNEQFF. The CDR3 nucleotides read TGTGCCTGGACCTCAGGCCACAATGAGCAGTTCTTC.

The CDR3 is CASSLSEPGDEQFF. The DNA of the CDR3 is TGCGCCAGCAGCTTGAGTGAGCCCGGCGATGAGCAGTTCTTC. The rearrangement joins TRBV5-1 to TRBJ2-1; D remains unclear. The CDR3 has 14 residues. CDR1 and CDR2 (germline): SGHRS, YFSETQ. The germline V and J ends were trimmed by 1 base and 8 bases, with 13 bases remaining between them.

As DNA, the CDR3 is TGTGCCAGCAGCGCACGCGAGGGGACCCTCAATGAGCAGTTCTTC. It specifies CASSAREGTLNEQFF. This chain links TRBV7-8 with TRBJ2-1; tentatively, D is TRBD1 or TRBD2 (5 bases each). Germline CDR1 reads SGHVS; CDR2 reads FQNEAQ. The germline V and J ends were trimmed by 5 bases and 6 bases, with 17 bases remaining between them. The CDR3 is made up of 15 amino acids.

This clone was recorded a few times. This rearrangement joins TRBV7-8 to TRBJ2-2; D remains unclear. Germline V gene lookup returns CDR1 SGHVS and CDR2 FQNEAQ. Trimming left V 10 bases short and J 3 bases short, with 6 bases between. This CDR3 is built from 11 residues. The CDR3 sequence: CATDHTGELFF. The CDR3, as DNA: TGTGCCACCGACCACACCGGGGAGCTGTTTTTT. The whole variable domain, remainder taken from reference TRBV7-8 and TRBJ2-2, is GAGVSQSPRYKVAKRGQDVALRCDPISGHVSLFWYQQALGQGPEFLTYFQNEAQLDKSGLPSDRFFAERPEGSVSTLKIQRTQQEDSAVYLCATDHTGELFFGEGSRLTVL.

The V gene is TRBV18, the J gene TRBJ2-5; D possibly uses TRBD1 or TRBD2 (5 bases each). Trimming took off 4 bases at V and 2 bases at J, with 14 bases between the two ends. The CDR3 has 15 amino acids. The germline V gene encodes CDR1 KGHSH and CDR2 LQKENI. In DNA form, the CDR3 reads TGTGCCAGCTCACTGGGGACCGCGGGTCAAGAGACCCAGTACTTC. Translated, it gives CASSLGTAGQETQYF.

The CDR3 sequence: CASSPNGTYYEQYF. In DNA, the CDR3 is TGTGCCAGCAGTCCGAATGGGACCTACTACGAGCAGTACTTC. The chain links TRBV5-4 to TRBJ2-7; D possibly uses TRBD1 or TRBD2 (5 bases each). CDR3 size: 14 residues. Germline V gene lookup returns CDR1 SGHNT and CDR2 YYREEE (reference sequence). Between the trimmed V and J ends, which lost 5 bases and 3 bases, there was a span of 15 bases.